This TCR beta chain was identified during a study of cytomegalovirus exposure and HLA in healthy donors. Study context: Later, an analysis reported that the roughly 120 validation repertoires had used the same platform as the roughly 660 first-cohort repertoires. Study-level points and caveats: Reports credit the classifier with highly specific, highly sensitive diagnosis of cytomegalovirus status.

With respect to this clone: Its matching antigen is unknown.

Here immunoSEQ multiplex PCR was the method, and the copy in TCRdb shows in-frame clones only, minus some. This sample carries roughly 77,000 clones, approximately 95% of them seen once, and the ten largest clones take more than 0.65%. This CDR3 is built from 16 residues. The germline V and J ends were trimmed by 0 bases and 0 bases, with 9 bases remaining between them. Germline CDR1 and CDR2: SGHDT and YYEEEE. The donors were part of the approximately 120-subject validation cohort, which stood apart from the roughly 640-subject first cohort. The V call is TRBV5-6, the J call TRBJ2-2, with D tentatively TRBD1 (6 bases). This TCR derives from a woman aged 18-29 years in good health and CMV-seronegative. Sequences were obtained from PBMCs. CDR3 DNA: TGTGCCAGCAGCTTGGACAGGGTCGCGAACACCGGGGAGCTGTTTTTT. Its translation is CASSLDRVANTGELFF.